Here is one TCR beta chain with its context. There is no known antigen for this receptor. Base-call qualities are not available, and no considerably larger clone is one nucleotide away. This sample is drawn from a study of naive and memory T cell subsets (TCRdb year 2017). Describing the broader study: The study applied an open-source, UMI-based TCR alpha and beta sequencing pipeline to sorted naive and memory peripheral blood T cell subsets. RNA was DNase-treated and reverse transcribed with TCR constant-region primers, mostly using SuperScript III. The functional CMV T cell responses agreed completely with IgG serology results.

As encoded in the germline V gene (reference sequence), CDR1 is SGHKS while CDR2 is YYEKEE. V loses 4 bases, J loses 2 bases, and the germline ends lie 10 bases apart. The CDR3 covers 15 residues, taking in both the cysteine and the phenylalanine. Of all the DNA, just the CDR3 is kept, 45 bases in frame from base 1. The full study reports these points: TCR abundance followed a power law with an exponent that was different for naive and memory subsets but consistent across the three individuals. RNA-based TCR counts may be influenced by expression changes linked to T cell activation and differentiation. No ground truth was available to validate the repertoire findings for the naive and memory subsets. Gini index rose and Shannon and inverse Simpson diversity fell from naive through CM, EM and EMRA in both CD4 and CD8 cells. Following error correction, more than 85% of naive TCR sequences occurred only once, which made naive abundance distributions much steeper than those of memory subsets. Each clonotype was defined as a single alpha or beta chain sequence rather than as a paired alpha/beta receptor.

Separate amplification of TCR alpha and beta chain libraries was performed from the second PCR step onward. The CMV status of each donor was determined by measuring IFNgamma production from CD4+ T cells after fresh PBMCs had been stimulated overnight with CMV viral lysate. Miltenyi beads were used first to positively select CD4 T cells, and CD8 T cells were then positively selected from the CD4-negative fraction. Cells were stained for CD3, CD4, CD8, CD45RA, CD27 and a live/dead dye and were sorted on a BD Aria II into four subsets based on CD45RA and CD27. Blood was obtained from a few healthy volunteers, and the blood from each volunteer was fractionated into CD4 and CD8 T cells and subsequently into four differentiation subsets. Approximately 130 ml of peripheral blood was drawn per donor, and PBMC were isolated by Ficoll-Paque PLUS density-gradient centrifugation. The sorted cells were lysed in RLT buffer, after which RNA was extracted using a Qiagen RNeasy kit and kept at -80 degrees C.

Library construction relied on UMI-ligation and nested PCR. To cover both TRBC1 and TRBC2, the beta constant-region primer consisted of an equimolar mix of two oligonucleotides. A single-stranded oligonucleotide carrying the SP2 primer and a 12-nucleotide UMI was ligated to the 3' end of the cDNA by T4 RNA ligase 1. Four rounds of PCR, combining the SP2 primer with nested alpha and beta constant-region primers, were used to amplify the ligated cDNA. Incubation of the ligation reaction was carried out at 16 degrees C for about 18-25 hours. PCR2 was usually performed as a SYBR Green qPCR and halted at a preset threshold so that over-amplification would not occur. Agencourt AMPure XP magnetic beads were used for all purifications after the first. Library quantification was done by Qubit, followed by a TapeStation check on which the main peak was expected at around 650 bp. The pooled libraries were sequenced on an Illumina MiSeq using v2 2x251 paired-end kits, which usually yielded about 0.9-2.1 million reads per sample. Libraries were pooled at 4 nM per sample, and roughly 4.5-7.5% PhiX was added to improve cluster recognition. As for how the authors treated the data: Decombinator assigned V and J genes to Demultiplexor-processed FASTQ reads by tag matching, allowing a single base-pair mismatch. Collapsinator used UMIs to correct both sequencing errors and frequency errors arising from PCR heterogeneity. TCRs were translated and CDR3s were extracted from the conserved cysteine to the FGXG phenylalanine by CDR3Translator, with non-productive sequences being flagged. Gini, Shannon entropy and inverse Simpson indices were calculated on repertoires subsampled to equal numbers of UMI-defined TCRs. Power-law fits to clonotype abundance distributions were performed by maximum likelihood within the linear range. On one naive CD8 sample, the pipeline and MIGEC gave similar UMI counts, unique TCR numbers and clonal distributions. A set of some 7,600 CMV-associated CDR3 sequences, compiled from VDJdb and a published dataset, was used to search the repertoires. TCRdb ran its own pipeline on the public reads, namely fastp trimming at Q25 and MiXCR clone calling, and kept in-frame beta chains. CDR3 protein duplicates are merged, each entry listing the most common genes and DNA. These V and J calls rely on TCRdb rather than the paper's analysis. In all, the sample holds tens of thousands of distinct CDR3 sequences, and 10% to 15% of those were seen once. The leading ten clones occupy about 0.9% of the sample.

The receptor chain draws on TRBV5-5 and TRBJ2-6; the D region possibly corresponds to TRBD1 (7 bases align). Sequenced material: central memory CD4+ T cells from blood. The sample's cell subset or site label is to be understood as: central memory, CD45RA- CD27+. The receptor was derived from a human donor in good health. CDR3 protein: CASSGGTAGANVLTF. The DNA sequence is as follows: TGTGCCAGCAGCGGGGGGACAGCTGGGGCCAACGTCCTGACTTTC.